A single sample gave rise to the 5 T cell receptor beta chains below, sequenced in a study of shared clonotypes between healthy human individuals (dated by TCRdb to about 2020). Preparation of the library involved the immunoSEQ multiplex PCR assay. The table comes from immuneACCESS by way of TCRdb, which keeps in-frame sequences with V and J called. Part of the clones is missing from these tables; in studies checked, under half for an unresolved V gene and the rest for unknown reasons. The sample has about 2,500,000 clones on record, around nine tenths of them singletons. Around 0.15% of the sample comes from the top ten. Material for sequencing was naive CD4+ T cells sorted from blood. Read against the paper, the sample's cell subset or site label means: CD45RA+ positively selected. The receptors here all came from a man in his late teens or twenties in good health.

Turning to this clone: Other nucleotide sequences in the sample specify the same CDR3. The CDR3 protein is CASSPGQKETQYF. Written as DNA, the CDR3 is TGTGCCAGCTCACCTGGACAGAAAGAGACCCAGTACTTC. The chain links TRBV18 to TRBJ2-5, with D possibly matching TRBD1 (6 bases). The V and J ends lost 3 bases and 3 bases respectively, with 8 bases between them. The germline V gene encodes CDR1 KGHSH and CDR2 LQKENI. The CDR3 is made up of 13 amino acids. Filled out from reference TRBV18 and TRBJ2-5, the complete variable domain reads NAGVMQNPRHLVRRRGQEARLRCSPMKGHSHVYWYRQLPEEGLKFMVYLQKENIIDESGMPKERFSAEFPKEGPSILRIQQVVRGDSAAYFCASSPGQKETQYFGPGTRLLVL.

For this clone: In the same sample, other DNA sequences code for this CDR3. CDR3 nucleotide sequence: TGTGCCAGCAGTTTCCTCAATCAGCCCCAGCATTTT. Its protein is CASSFLNQPQHF. The V call is TRBV27, the J call TRBJ1-5; unclear D gene. This CDR3 comprises 12 residues. V lost 3 bases to trimming and J lost 3 bases, with 3 bases between them. The V gene's germline CDR1 is MNHEY and CDR2 SMNVEV (reference sequence).

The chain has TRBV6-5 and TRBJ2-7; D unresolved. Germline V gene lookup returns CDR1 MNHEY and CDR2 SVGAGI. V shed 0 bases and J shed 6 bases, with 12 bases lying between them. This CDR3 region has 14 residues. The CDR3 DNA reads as TGTGCCAGCAGTTACTCGAGACCGCGTACCGAGCAGTACTTC. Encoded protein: CASSYSRPRTEQYF.

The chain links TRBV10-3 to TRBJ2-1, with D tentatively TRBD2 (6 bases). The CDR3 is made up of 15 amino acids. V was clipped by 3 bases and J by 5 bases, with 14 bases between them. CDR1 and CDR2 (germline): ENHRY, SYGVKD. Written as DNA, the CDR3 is TGTGCCATCAGTGAATCCGGCGGGAAGAACAATGAGCAGTTCTTC. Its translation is CAISESGGKNNEQFF.

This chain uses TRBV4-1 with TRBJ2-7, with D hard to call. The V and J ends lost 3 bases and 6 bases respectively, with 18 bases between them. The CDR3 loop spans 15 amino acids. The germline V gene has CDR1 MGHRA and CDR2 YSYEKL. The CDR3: CASSQPDGLPREQYF. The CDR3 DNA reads TGCGCCAGCAGCCAGCCCGACGGGCTCCCTCGCGAGCAGTACTTC.